This T cell receptor (beta chain) derives from a study of blood T cell repertoires in COVID-19. Study as a whole: Both acute and convalescent COVID-19 samples were obtained from the United States, Italy and Spain. From T cells, B-cell-depleted T cells, or PBMCs came the material, which was cDNA or gDNA.

The CDR3 extends over 13 amino acids. The V gene lost 4 bases and the J gene lost 6 bases, with 12 bases spanning the gap. The germline V gene encodes CDR1 SGHTA and CDR2 FQGTGA. Clones were read by immunoSEQ multiplex PCR, and TCRdb kept only the in-frame ones, dropping some. The sample includes roughly 160,000 clones, around four fifths of them seen just once. The TCR originated in a woman between 65 and 79 years old who had recovered from COVID-19. Sequencing used peripheral blood. The chain employs TRBV7-3 and TRBJ1-2, with a possible D match to TRBD1 (5 bases). CDR3 nucleotides: TGTGCCAGCAGCTCGAACCAGGGTGATGGCTACACCTTC. It is translated as CASSSNQGDGYTF.